This T cell receptor beta chain originates from a study of lymphopenia after photon versus proton radiotherapy. Study-wide results and limits: Oligoclonal CD8+ Temra expansion after nadir drove photon patients' diversity drop.

Sequencing used immunoSEQ multiplex PCR; TCRdb keeps in-frame clones, though not all of them. The table includes around 29,000 clones, 94% detected once. Germline values: CDR1 SGHTA, CDR2 FQGNSA. This CDR3 has 18 amino acids. V lost 7 bases to trimming and J lost 4 bases; unmatched junction nucleotides: 16. This clone appeared a single time. Its antigen is unknown. The chain employs TRBV7-2 and TRBJ2-2; 9 nucleotides line up with TRBD2. The sequenced sample was peripheral blood, obtained from a patient treated with photon-based radiotherapy. The clonotype was recovered from a woman in her forties or fifties with cholangiocarcinoma. CDR3 coding DNA: TGTGCCAGCATCCCCGGTGGGCGGGGGGGCCGCATCACCGGGGAGCTGTTTTTT. Protein sequence: CASIPGGRGGRITGELFF.